Presented here are 13 T cell receptor beta chains from one specimen sequenced in a study of post-analysis software for immune sequencing data. The TCR beta cDNA libraries contained unique molecular identifiers. TCRdb itself ran the PCR reads through MiXCR, one entry per CDR3 protein. The table has about 400,000 distinct CDR3 sequences, about a third seen once. These receptors are not linked to any known antigen. General observations from the study: Patients showed TRBV5-6, TRBV5-1 and TRBV20-1 among roughly five TRBV segments more frequent than in controls.

The sample taken for sequencing was blood. These receptors were collected from a girl aged 10-17 years with multiple sclerosis.

This clonotype was seen only a few times. The chain recombines TRBV6-1 with TRBJ1-4; D might be TRBD1 (5 bases). The CDR3 spans 14 residues. Trimming took off 8 bases at V and 4 bases at J, with 14 bases between the two ends. Per the germline V gene, CDR1 is MNHNS and CDR2 is SASEGT. The chain's CDR3 is CASLQRQFNEKLFF. CDR3 DNA sequence: TGTGCCAGCCTTCAAAGACAGTTTAATGAAAAACTGTTTTTT.

To note about this clonotype: This may come from a read error, since a much larger clone is one base off. The chain joins TRBV7-2 to TRBJ2-5; 9 nucleotides align to TRBD2. Germline-derived CDR1 and CDR2 are SGHTA and FQGNSA. Trimming took 1 base from V and 5 from J; bases not matched to a gene: 8. This CDR3 has 16 amino acids. The CDR3 nucleotides read TGTGCCAGCAGCTTAGGGTGGCGGGGGGGCCGGGAGACCCAGTACTTC. This sequence encodes CASSLGWRGGRETQYF. Using reference TRBV7-2 and TRBJ2-5 for the parts outside the CDR3, the full variable domain is GAGVSQSPSNKVTEKGKDVELRCDPISGHTALYWYRQSLGQGLEFLIYFQGNSAPDKSGLPSDRFSAERTGGSVSTLTIQRTQQEDSAVYLCASSLGWRGGRETQYFGPGTRLLVL.

CDR3 in DNA: TGTGCCAGCAGTTACCTTATTTCTGGAAACACCATATATTTT. Translating gives CASSYLISGNTIYF. The rearrangement joins TRBV6-2 or TRBV6-3 to TRBJ1-3; D not resolved. V was pared by 2 bases and J by 1 base, with 6 bases between. Germline V gene sequence: CDR1 MNHEY, CDR2 SVGEGT. The CDR3 spans 14 residues.

The chain is built from TRBV5-1 and TRBJ2-6, with D perhaps assigned TRBD1 or TRBD2 (5 bases each). Trimming pared 1 base from V and 1 base from J, leaving 15 bases between. The CDR3 loop spans 18 amino acids. Germline V gene sequence: CDR1 SGHRS, CDR2 YFSETQ. CDR3 amino acids: CASSLLLGTPSGANVLTF. CDR3 nucleotides: TGCGCCAGCAGCTTGCTGCTCGGGACGCCATCTGGGGCCAACGTCCTGACTTTC. The variable domain in full, with the rest retrieved from reference TRBV5-1 and TRBJ2-6, is KAGVTQTPRYLIKTRGQQVTLSCSPISGHRSVSWYQQTPGQGLQFLFEYFSETQRNKGNFPGRFSGRQFSNSRSEMNVSTLELGDSALYLCASSLLLGTPSGANVLTFGAGSRLTVL.

This chain uses TRBV10-3 with TRBJ2-1; possibly TRBD2 for D (6 bases). The V and J ends lost 4 bases and 5 bases respectively, with 21 bases between them. CDR3 length: 17 amino acids. Germline CDR1 reads ENHRY; CDR2 reads SYGVKD. The CDR3 region is CAISGPGGTGRNNEQFF. The CDR3 bases are TGTGCCATCAGTGGGCCAGGAGGGACGGGCAGGAACAATGAGCAGTTCTTC.

This chain uses TRBV28 with TRBJ1-1, with 8 bases aligning to TRBD1. J lost 4 bases, V lost 3 bases, and 7 bases had no gene match. The CDR3 covers 15 residues. In germline, CDR1 is MDHEN, CDR2 SYDVKM. The CDR3 here is CASSFTQTGATEAFF. The CDR3 bases are TGTGCCAGCAGTTTCACCCAGACAGGGGCCACTGAAGCTTTCTTT.

Only a few counts were recorded for this clonotype. The chain couples TRBV7-3 to TRBJ2-1; TRBD1 is a possible D gene (6 bases). This CDR3 spans 15 amino acids. The germline gives CDR1 SGHTA, CDR2 FQGTGA. V was shortened by 4 bases and J by 0 bases, with 10 bases between the two germline ends. The CDR3 loop reads CASSSTGSSYNEQFF. The CDR3 DNA reads as TGTGCCAGCAGCTCCACAGGGAGCTCCTACAATGAGCAGTTCTTC.

Points on this clonotype: The junction and the germline gene differ at one end; a read error may be behind it. V is TRBV18 and J is TRBJ1-1; D is perhaps TRBD1 (5 bases). The CDR3 covers 13 residues. The germline V gene encodes CDR1 KGHSH and CDR2 LQKENI. The DNA for the CDR3 is TGTGCCGGCTCACAAGGACAGAACACTGAAGCTTTCTTT. Protein: CAGSQGQNTEAFF.

The J gene is TRBJ2-7, the V gene TRBV20-1, with D perhaps assigned TRBD1 or TRBD2 (5 bases each). The J call may be faulty, since TRBJ2-5 better matches the DNA end. The length of the CDR3 is 14 residues. The germline gives CDR1 DFQATT, CDR2 SNEGSKA (reference sequence). The CDR3, as DNA: TGCAGTGCTAGAGATGAGGGGCAACAAGAGACCCAGTACTTC. It yields the protein CSARDEGQQETQYF.

V is TRBV7-3 and J is TRBJ2-7, with D possibly TRBD1 on 5 matching bases. V was pared by 5 bases and J by 8 bases, with 16 bases between. Germline V CDR1 and CDR2: SGHTA, FQGTGA. This CDR3 contains 13 residues. CDR3 protein: CASSPDSRTKQYF. The CDR3 nucleotides are TGTGCCAGCAGCCCCGACAGCCGTACCAAGCAGTACTTC.

Worth noting for this clonotype: A read error is possible here, since a much larger clone lies one base away. The gene calls are TRBV5-1 and TRBJ2-5; 7 nucleotides agree with TRBD1. From germline, CDR1 is SGHRS and CDR2 YFSETQ. There are 14 residues in the CDR3. As DNA, the CDR3 is TGCGCCAGCAGCTCCCAGGGGGTCCAAGAGATCCAGTACTTC. It translates to CASSSQGVQEIQYF.

This clonotype was seen a handful of times. This chain joins TRBV4-1 and TRBJ2-3; TRBD2 might be the D (7 bases). Trimming took 9 bases from V and 2 from J, leaving 18 bases between them. This CDR3 has 15 amino acids. Germline values: CDR1 MGHRA, CDR2 YSYEKL. The CDR3 protein is CASALFGGATDTQYF. CDR3 bases: TGCGCCAGTGCCCTTTTTGGGGGGGCCACAGATACGCAGTATTTT.

The gene calls are TRBV3-1 and TRBJ2-1, with D possibly TRBD2 on 6 matching bases. The CDR3 has 12 residues. Germline values: CDR1 LGHDT, CDR2 YNNKEL (reference sequence). V lost 6 bases to trimming and J lost 8 bases, with 11 bases between them. CDR3: CASSQAGYEQFF. The DNA for the CDR3 is TGTGCCAGCAGTCAGGCGGGGTATGAGCAGTTCTTC.